Given below is one T cell receptor (beta chain) in context. The target antigen is unknown. This sample is drawn from a study of T cell responses to AZD1222 COVID-19 vaccine. Background on the study: Second-dose intervals of approximately 4 or approximately 12 weeks were pooled.

Sequencing used immunoSEQ multiplex PCR; TCRdb keeps in-frame clones, though not all of them. The data hold more than 150,000 clones, with 85% to 95% observed a single time. General study findings and limits: Samples come after the peak T cell response, not at day 14. After two AZD1222 doses, spike-specific TCR breadth and depth rose versus day 0. Nearly half of the spike-specific TCRs reportedly recognize variant regions that carry no mutations.

Trimming cost V 3 bases and J 6 bases, with 14 bases left between them. Germline CDR1 is MNHNS and CDR2 is SASEGT. The CDR3 contains 15 residues. This rearrangement joins TRBV6-1 to TRBJ1-4, with a tentative D call TRBD1 (6 bases). This TCR was recovered from an adult in good health. The sample consisted of peripheral blood, taken on day 0 of AZD1222 vaccination. CDR3 in amino acids: CASSDLQGFDEKLFF. In DNA, the CDR3 is TGTGCCAGCAGTGACCTACAGGGTTTCGATGAAAAACTGTTTTTT.